The clone carrying this T cell receptor beta chain was counted only a few times. Its cognate antigen is unknown. The isolated RNA, all of it, was reverse transcribed, so expressed TCRB transcripts were what got sequenced. Sequencing used immunoSEQ multiplex PCR; TCRdb keeps in-frame clones, though not all of them. The data contain some 900,000 clones, 15% to 20% of them seen just once; the ten biggest clones take up 0.02% to 0.03%. The data belong to a study of beta chain features in type 1 diabetes. Notes on the study in general: Fewer junction insertions and more nucleotide deletions appeared in type 1 diabetes patients. Relative to healthy donors, patients appeared to have naive, central memory and Treg TCRB repertoires that were more similar.

Input material: naive CD4+ T cells from blood. The sequence came from a young woman in good health.

The CDR3 DNA reads as TGTGCCAGCAGTCCGAGACACCCTGCAACTAATGAAAAACTGTTTTTT. Translated, it gives CASSPRHPATNEKLFF. This chain connects TRBV27 to TRBJ1-4; no reliable D call. Deletions cut 5 bases from V and 0 bases from J, with 13 bases between. Germline CDR1 MNHEY, CDR2 SMNVEV (reference sequence). There are 16 residues in the CDR3. Filled out from reference TRBV27 and TRBJ1-4, the complete variable domain reads EAQVTQNPRYLITVTGKKLTVTCSQNMNHEYMSWYRQDPGLGLRQIYYSMNVEVTDKGDVPEGYKVSRKEKRNFPLILESPSPNQTSLYFCASSPRHPATNEKLFFGSGTQLSVL.